These 11 T cell receptor beta chains share one sample of origin, sequenced in a study of beta chain features in type 1 diabetes. Every bit of the isolated RNA underwent reverse transcription, so sequencing read expressed TCRB transcripts. TCRdb's table, derived via immunoSEQ multiplex PCR, lists solely in-frame clones and lacks some. In the table there are about 900,000 clones, about 17% of which are singletons. The sequenced material came from naive CD4+ T cells from blood. The receptors shown here come from a young woman in good health.

This clone occurred a few times. As DNA, the CDR3 is TGTGCCAGCAGCTTGGAGAGGAGCTCCTACAATGAGCAGTTCTTC. Protein sequence: CASSLERSSYNEQFF. The genes are TRBV5-4 and TRBJ2-1; the D is unclear. The germline CDR1 and CDR2 sequences are SGHNT and YYREEE (reference sequence). This CDR3 is built from 15 residues. With 0 bases removed from V and 0 bases from J, the gap between germline ends came to 7 bases.

CDR3 DNA sequence: TGCAGCGTTGAAAGGCCGACAAGGTTATCGTCCAATGAGCAGTTCTTC. It codes for CSVERPTRLSSNEQFF. The chain joins TRBV29-1 to TRBJ2-1, with D unresolved. Germline V gene data show CDR1 as SQVTM and CDR2 as ANQGSEA. The V end lost 2 bases, the J end lost 6 bases, and 20 bases lay between the germline ends. The CDR3 consists of 16 residues.

This clone occurred a few times. Different DNA sequences within this sample yield the same CDR3. The V and J genes are TRBV2 and TRBJ2-3; 10 bases match TRBD1. J lost 4 bases, V lost 4 bases, and 2 bases had no gene match. CDR1 and CDR2 (germline): SNHLY, FYNNEI. The CDR3 runs to 14 residues. The CDR3 reads CASSVDRGSDTQYF. CDR3 in DNA: TGTGCCAGCAGTGTGGACAGGGGGTCAGATACGCAGTATTTT.

This clone was observed a few times. The chain couples TRBV5-6 to TRBJ2-7; D unresolved. Germline CDR1 SGHDT, CDR2 YYEEEE. This CDR3 is built from 15 residues. The V end was cut by 0 bases, the J end by 2 bases, with 12 bases between. The CDR3 DNA sequence: TGTGCCAGCAGCTTGGCGTCGTGGTCGACCTACGAGCAGTACTTC. It specifies CASSLASWSTYEQYF. Looking up the rest from reference TRBV5-6 and TRBJ2-7 gives the full variable domain: DAGVTQSPTHLIKTRGQQVTLRCSPKSGHDTVSWYQQALGQGPQFIFQYYEEEERQRGNFPDRFSGHQFPNYSSELNVNALLLGDSALYLCASSLASWSTYEQYFGPGTRLTVT.

This clone was seen more than once but under ten times. The chain carries TRBV5-4 and TRBJ1-2; weak D call: TRBD1 (5 bases). CDR1 is SGHNT and CDR2 is YYREEE in the germline V gene (reference sequence). The V end was cut by 0 bases, the J end by 6 bases, with 12 bases between. The CDR3 loop spans 14 amino acids. The CDR3 bases are TGTGCCAGCAGCTTGGTTTACGGGGGTAATGGCTACACCTTC. It specifies CASSLVYGGNGYTF.

The rearrangement joins TRBV7-9 to TRBJ2-1; 7 bases are a match to TRBD2. The CDR3 consists of 16 residues. V was pared by 5 bases and J by 10 bases, with 17 bases of the junction left unmatched. Germline loops: CDR1 SEHNR, CDR2 FQNEAQ (reference sequence). The CDR3 loop is CASSRSGTTHPGEQFF. DNA of the CDR3: TGTGCCAGCAGCCGCTCAGGGACTACCCATCCGGGGGAGCAGTTCTTC.

The table lists this clone with a few counts. V is TRBV9 and J is TRBJ2-1; TRBD2 agrees at 9 bases. CDR1 is SGDLS, CDR2 YYNGEE, per germline. The CDR3 is 16 amino acids. Unmatched junction bases numbered 13, after V lost 4 bases and J lost 8 bases. CDR3 protein: CASSLGFAGGPDEQFF. The DNA for the CDR3 is TGTGCCAGCAGCCTGGGTTTCGCGGGAGGGCCGGATGAGCAGTTCTTC.

This clone appeared a few times. The chain carries TRBV29-1 and TRBJ2-2, with D uncertain. V was shortened by 3 bases and J by 3 bases, with 11 bases between the two germline ends. The V gene's germline CDR1 is SQVTM and CDR2 ANQGSEA. CDR3 length: 14 amino acids. The CDR3 nucleotides are TGCAGCGTTGAGCTGATGGTGCACACCGGGGAGCTGTTTTTT. It translates to CSVELMVHTGELFF.

This chain links TRBV12-2 with TRBJ2-5; TRBD1, the D gene given by the table, was not confirmed from the DNA. TRBV12-2 is designated a pseudogene. The CDR3 spans 18 residues. In DNA form, the CDR3 reads TGTGCAAGTGAACCCCAGCGCGGCACAGGGTTTTCGCCATGGGCCCAGTACTTC. Amino acids: CASEPQRGTGFSPWAQYF.

This clone occurred a few times. The chain is built from TRBV5-4 and TRBJ1-3, with D tentatively TRBD1 (6 bases). Trimming took off 0 bases at V and 4 bases at J, with 11 bases between the two ends. This CDR3 has 15 residues. Per the germline V gene, CDR1 is SGHNT and CDR2 is YYREEE (reference sequence). This CDR3 is CASSLAGTQGNTIYF. The CDR3 nucleotides read TGTGCCAGCAGCTTGGCCGGGACACAAGGAAACACCATATATTTT.

This clone was counted between two and nine times. The chain carries TRBV7-9 and TRBJ2-5, with unresolved D. The CDR3 covers 14 residues. The V and J ends lost 5 bases and 4 bases respectively, with 14 bases between them. Germline V gene data show CDR1 as SEHNR and CDR2 as FQNEAQ (reference sequence). The CDR3 loop is CASSPAGRGETQYF. The CDR3 DNA reads as TGTGCCAGCAGCCCGGCCGGCCGAGGAGAGACCCAGTACTTC.